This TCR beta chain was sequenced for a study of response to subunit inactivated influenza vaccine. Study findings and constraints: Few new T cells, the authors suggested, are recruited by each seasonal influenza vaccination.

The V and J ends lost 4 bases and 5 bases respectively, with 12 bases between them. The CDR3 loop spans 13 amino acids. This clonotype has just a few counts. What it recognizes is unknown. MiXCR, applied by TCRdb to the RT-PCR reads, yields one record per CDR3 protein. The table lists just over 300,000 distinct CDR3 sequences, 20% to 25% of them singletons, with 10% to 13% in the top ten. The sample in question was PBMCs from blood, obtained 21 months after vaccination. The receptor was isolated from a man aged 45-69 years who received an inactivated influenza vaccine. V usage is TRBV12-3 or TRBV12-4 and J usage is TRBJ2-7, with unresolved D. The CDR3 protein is CASSSLLHDEQYF. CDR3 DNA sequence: TGTGCCAGCAGTTCCCTCTTACATGACGAGCAGTACTTC.